These T cell receptor beta chains were read from a single sample in a study of beta chain features in type 1 diabetes. Libraries were prepared by immunoSEQ multiplex PCR; TCRdb keeps only in-frame clonotypes and omits some of them. The table has approximately 280,000 clones, over 12% seen once. Sequenced input: naive CD4+ T cells from blood. These receptor sequences come from a man aged 18 to 29 with type 1 diabetes. The CDR3 runs from the conserved cysteine through the conserved F or W. The order of the fields is CDR3 DNA, CDR3 protein, D gene, J gene, clone size, V gene. D genes are given only for firm matches. The size of a clone is reported for some rows only, either as once, few or many, or as a class for expanded clones.

CDR3nt: TGCGCCAGCAGCATGGGACTAGCGGGAGGGTCGGATGAGCAGTTCTTC; CDR3aa: CASSMGLAGGSDEQFF; d_gene: TRBD2; j_gene: TRBJ2-1; abundance: -; v_gene: TRBV5-1
CDR3nt: TGTGCCAGCTTAGGGGGGAACACTGAAGCTTTCTTT; CDR3aa: CASLGGNTEAFF; d_gene: -; j_gene: TRBJ1-1; abundance: few; v_gene: TRBV2
CDR3nt: TGTGCCTGGGGCCTAGCGGGAGGTACAGATACGCAGTATTTT; CDR3aa: CAWGLAGGTDTQYF; d_gene: TRBD2; j_gene: TRBJ2-3; abundance: -; v_gene: TRBV30
CDR3nt: TGCGCCAGCAGCCAGGGGCCATCAGCCAAAAACATTCAGTACTTC; CDR3aa: CASSQGPSAKNIQYF; d_gene: -; j_gene: TRBJ2-4; abundance: -; v_gene: TRBV4-3
CDR3nt: TGTGCCAGCAGCCCCGGCGTCGCCCTAGCGGGGTACGGTGAGCAGTTCTTC; CDR3aa: CASSPGVALAGYGEQFF; d_gene: TRBD2; j_gene: TRBJ2-1; abundance: few; v_gene: TRBV7-8
CDR3nt: TGTGCCAGCAGGTACAGGGAGCACAATGAGCAGTTCTTC; CDR3aa: CASRYREHNEQFF; d_gene: -; j_gene: TRBJ2-1; abundance: -; v_gene: TRBV28
CDR3nt: TGCGCCAGCAGCCAAGATCAGGGGGGACAGGGTTTTGAAAAACTGTTTTTT; CDR3aa: CASSQDQGGQGFEKLFF; d_gene: TRBD1; j_gene: TRBJ1-4; abundance: -; v_gene: TRBV4-1
CDR3nt: TGCGCCAGCAGCTTCACCTCCACGGCGGACACCGGGGAGCTGTTTTTT; CDR3aa: CASSFTSTADTGELFF; d_gene: -; j_gene: TRBJ2-2; abundance: -; v_gene: TRBV5-1
CDR3nt: TGTGCCTGGAGTCTTATGAACACCATATATTTT; CDR3aa: CAWSLMNTIYF; d_gene: -; j_gene: TRBJ1-3; abundance: -; v_gene: TRBV30
CDR3nt: TGTGCCAGCAGTTTCCCCGGGACAGTCTTAACTGAAGCTTTCTTT; CDR3aa: CASSFPGTVLTEAFF; d_gene: TRBD1; j_gene: TRBJ1-1; abundance: few; v_gene: TRBV28
CDR3nt: TGCAGCGTTGTGGCGGGGGGGCTCCCTGATACGCAGTATTTT; CDR3aa: CSVVAGGLPDTQYF; d_gene: TRBD2; j_gene: TRBJ2-3; abundance: -; v_gene: TRBV29-1
CDR3nt: TGCGCCAGCAGCTCGCGAGTCGCGGGGGGAACCGGGGAGCTGTTTTTT; CDR3aa: CASSSRVAGGTGELFF; d_gene: TRBD2; j_gene: TRBJ2-2; abundance: few; v_gene: TRBV5-1
CDR3nt: TGTGCCTGGACCCGGGACTCCCTCTATGGCTACACCTTC; CDR3aa: CAWTRDSLYGYTF; d_gene: -; j_gene: TRBJ1-2; abundance: few; v_gene: TRBV30
CDR3nt: TGTGCCAGCAGACTTGGACAGCACAACTACGAGCAGTACTTC; CDR3aa: CASRLGQHNYEQYF; d_gene: -; j_gene: TRBJ2-7; abundance: few; v_gene: TRBV28
CDR3nt: TGTGCCAGCAGCCCAGACAGGGGCCCTAGTGAGCAGTTCTTC; CDR3aa: CASSPDRGPSEQFF; d_gene: TRBD1; j_gene: TRBJ2-1; abundance: -; v_gene: TRBV7-2
CDR3nt: TGCGCCAGCAGTCACACCGGGACACCGGATGGGTATCGTGAAAAACTGTTTTTT; CDR3aa: CASSHTGTPDGYREKLFF; d_gene: -; j_gene: TRBJ1-4; abundance: few; v_gene: TRBV23-1
CDR3nt: TGTGCCAGCAGTGCGGGGACAGCCGGGAAGACTGAAGCTTTCTTT; CDR3aa: CASSAGTAGKTEAFF; d_gene: TRBD1; j_gene: TRBJ1-1; abundance: few; v_gene: TRBV28
CDR3nt: TGCGCCAGCAGCGCGGGACAGGGGGGCGAGACCCAGTACTTC; CDR3aa: CASSAGQGGETQYF; d_gene: TRBD1; j_gene: TRBJ2-5; abundance: few; v_gene: TRBV5-1
CDR3nt: TGTGCCAGCAGCGTGGGCCGGACTAACTATGGCTACACCTTC; CDR3aa: CASSVGRTNYGYTF; d_gene: -; j_gene: TRBJ1-2; abundance: -; v_gene: TRBV9
CDR3nt: TGTGCCAGCAGCTTTCCGCAGGGGGCGCAAACCGGGGAGCTGTTTTTT; CDR3aa: CASSFPQGAQTGELFF; d_gene: TRBD1; j_gene: TRBJ2-2; abundance: -; v_gene: TRBV5-6
CDR3nt: TGTGCCATCACCTCCGGGACAGGGTGGAGGGATGAGCAGTTCTTC; CDR3aa: CAITSGTGWRDEQFF; d_gene: TRBD1; j_gene: TRBJ2-1; abundance: few; v_gene: TRBV10-3
CDR3nt: TGTGCCAGCAGCTTAGTCGGGGGGTCCGGGGAGCTGTTTTTT; CDR3aa: CASSLVGGSGELFF; d_gene: TRBD2; j_gene: TRBJ2-2; abundance: -; v_gene: TRBV7-8
CDR3nt: TGTGCCAGCAGCCTAGACAGATCCTCCTACGAGCAGTACTTC; CDR3aa: CASSLDRSSYEQYF; d_gene: -; j_gene: TRBJ2-7; abundance: few; v_gene: TRBV5-4
CDR3nt: TGTGCCAGCAGCCAGAACCCAGGCTATGGCTACACCTTC; CDR3aa: CASSQNPGYGYTF; d_gene: -; j_gene: TRBJ1-2; abundance: -; v_gene: TRBV14
CDR3nt: TGTGCCAGCAGCTCAGCAGACACAACTAATGAAAAACTGTTTTTT; CDR3aa: CASSSADTTNEKLFF; d_gene: -; j_gene: TRBJ1-4; abundance: few; v_gene: TRBV5-4
CDR3nt: TGTGCCAGCAGCGTAGAGGGGATCAGGAACACTGAAGCTTTCTTT; CDR3aa: CASSVEGIRNTEAFF; d_gene: -; j_gene: TRBJ1-1; abundance: -; v_gene: TRBV9
CDR3nt: TGTGCCTGGAGTGTACTGGGACTAGCGGCCCCGTTGACCCAGTACTTC; CDR3aa: CAWSVLGLAAPLTQYF; d_gene: TRBD2; j_gene: TRBJ2-5; abundance: -; v_gene: TRBV30
CDR3nt: TGTGCCAGCAGCCCTTGGACTAGCGGGGGCAATGAGCAGTTCTTC; CDR3aa: CASSPWTSGGNEQFF; d_gene: TRBD2; j_gene: TRBJ2-1; abundance: -; v_gene: TRBV7-2
CDR3nt: TGTGCCAGCAGATTTCGCTCCTACAATGAGCAGTTCTTC; CDR3aa: CASRFRSYNEQFF; d_gene: -; j_gene: TRBJ2-1; abundance: few; v_gene: TRBV28
CDR3nt: TGCGCCAGCAGCTTGGGCGGCATCTACAATGAGCAGTTCTTC; CDR3aa: CASSLGGIYNEQFF; d_gene: -; j_gene: TRBJ2-1; abundance: -; v_gene: TRBV5-1
CDR3nt: TGTGCCAGCAGCCTGACAAGATCTCGCACCTTC; CDR3aa: CASSLTRSRTF; d_gene: -; j_gene: TRBJ1-2; abundance: -; v_gene: TRBV5-6
CDR3nt: TGCAGCGTTGAAGAAACAGGGGAGACCCAGTACTTC; CDR3aa: CSVEETGETQYF; d_gene: -; j_gene: TRBJ2-5; abundance: -; v_gene: TRBV29-1
CDR3nt: TGCGCCAGCAGCTTGGGGGACAGGGGAAATCAGCCCCAGCATTTT; CDR3aa: CASSLGDRGNQPQHF; d_gene: TRBD1; j_gene: TRBJ1-5; abundance: few; v_gene: TRBV5-1
CDR3nt: TGTGCCAGCAGCTTGACGGGAGACTTGAGCAATGAGCAGTTCTTC; CDR3aa: CASSLTGDLSNEQFF; d_gene: -; j_gene: TRBJ2-1; abundance: few; v_gene: TRBV5-4
CDR3nt: TGTGCCAGCAGAAGCGGGGGGAGCTCCTACAATGAGCAGTTCTTC; CDR3aa: CASRSGGSSYNEQFF; d_gene: TRBD2; j_gene: TRBJ2-1; abundance: -; v_gene: TRBV7-2
CDR3nt: TGTGCCAGCAGCCGCGGGGGAGCTGGAGATACGCAGTATTTT; CDR3aa: CASSRGGAGDTQYF; d_gene: TRBD2; j_gene: TRBJ2-3; abundance: few; v_gene: TRBV7-2
CDR3nt: TGCAGCGTTGAAATCAGACAGGGTGGCACTGAAGCTTTCTTT; CDR3aa: CSVEIRQGGTEAFF; d_gene: TRBD1; j_gene: TRBJ1-1; abundance: -; v_gene: TRBV29-1
CDR3nt: TGTGCCAGCAGCCAAGAGAACCGGAGGTCGAACACCGGGGAGCTGTTTTTT; CDR3aa: CASSQENRRSNTGELFF; d_gene: -; j_gene: TRBJ2-2; abundance: -; v_gene: TRBV4-2
CDR3nt: TGTGCCAGTAGTGGGGGACTAGCAGAGACCCAGTACTTC; CDR3aa: CASSGGLAETQYF; d_gene: TRBD2; j_gene: TRBJ2-5; abundance: few; v_gene: TRBV19
CDR3nt: TGTGCCAGCATGTCATGGCAGGCGGGGAGGGATGAGCAGTTCTTC; CDR3aa: CASMSWQAGRDEQFF; d_gene: TRBD2; j_gene: TRBJ2-1; abundance: few; v_gene: TRBV2
CDR3nt: TGTGCCAGCAGTGAGAGGAGCAATCAGCCCCAGCATTTT; CDR3aa: CASSERSNQPQHF; d_gene: -; j_gene: TRBJ1-5; abundance: few; v_gene: TRBV28
CDR3nt: TGTGCCAGCGTCTTGGGGGGAGGGGAGACCCAGTACTTC; CDR3aa: CASVLGGGETQYF; d_gene: TRBD2; j_gene: TRBJ2-5; abundance: -; v_gene: TRBV11-2
CDR3nt: TGTGCCAGCAGTTTAAACGGAGGGGACGAGCAGTACTTC; CDR3aa: CASSLNGGDEQYF; d_gene: -; j_gene: TRBJ2-7; abundance: few; v_gene: TRBV27
CDR3nt: TGCAGCGTTGAAGATTTAAAGGGGGGAGGGGAGACCCAGTACTTC; CDR3aa: CSVEDLKGGGETQYF; d_gene: -; j_gene: TRBJ2-5; abundance: -; v_gene: TRBV29-1